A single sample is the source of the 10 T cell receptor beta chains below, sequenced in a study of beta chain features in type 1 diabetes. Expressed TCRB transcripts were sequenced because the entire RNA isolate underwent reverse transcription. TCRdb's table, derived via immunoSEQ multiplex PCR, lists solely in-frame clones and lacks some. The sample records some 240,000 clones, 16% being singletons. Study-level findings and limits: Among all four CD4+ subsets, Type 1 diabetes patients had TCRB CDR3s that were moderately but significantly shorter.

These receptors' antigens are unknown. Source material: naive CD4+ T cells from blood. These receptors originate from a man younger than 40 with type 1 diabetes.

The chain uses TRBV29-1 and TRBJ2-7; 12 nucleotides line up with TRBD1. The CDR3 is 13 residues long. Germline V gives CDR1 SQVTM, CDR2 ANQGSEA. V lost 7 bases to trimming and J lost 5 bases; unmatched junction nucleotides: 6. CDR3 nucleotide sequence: TGCAGCGGAATCCGGGACAGGGGGCACGAGCAGTACTTC. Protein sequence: CSGIRDRGHEQYF.

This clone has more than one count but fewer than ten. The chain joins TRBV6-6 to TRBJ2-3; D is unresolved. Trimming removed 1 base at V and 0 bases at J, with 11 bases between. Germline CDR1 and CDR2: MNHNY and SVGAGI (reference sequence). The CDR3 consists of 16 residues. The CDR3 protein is CASSYLGRPSTDTQYF. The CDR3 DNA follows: TGTGCCAGCAGTTACTTGGGCAGGCCGAGCACAGATACGCAGTATTTT.

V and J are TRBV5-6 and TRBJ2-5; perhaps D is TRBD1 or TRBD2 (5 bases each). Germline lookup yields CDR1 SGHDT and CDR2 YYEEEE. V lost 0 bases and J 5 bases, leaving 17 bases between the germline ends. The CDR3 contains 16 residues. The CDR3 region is CASSLGGRGARETQYF. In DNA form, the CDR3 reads TGTGCCAGCAGCTTGGGGGGCCGAGGGGCGCGGGAGACCCAGTACTTC.

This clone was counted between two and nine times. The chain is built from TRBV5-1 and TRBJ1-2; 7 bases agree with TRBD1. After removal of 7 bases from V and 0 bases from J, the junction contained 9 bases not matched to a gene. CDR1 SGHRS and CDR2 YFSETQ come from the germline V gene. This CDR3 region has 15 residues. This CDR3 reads CASGPGTATNYGYTF. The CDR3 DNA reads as TGCGCCAGCGGACCTGGGACAGCCACTAACTATGGCTACACCTTC.

For the CDR3, the DNA is TGTGCCAGCAGCCGCGGGCTTCAGTCGGAGACCCAGTACTTC. Translation gives CASSRGLQSETQYF. This chain connects TRBV6-5 to TRBJ2-5; D might be TRBD2 (5 bases). Trimming removed 6 bases from V and 5 bases from J, with 16 bases in between. Germline V lookup: CDR1 MNHEY, CDR2 SVGAGI. The length of the CDR3 is 14 residues.

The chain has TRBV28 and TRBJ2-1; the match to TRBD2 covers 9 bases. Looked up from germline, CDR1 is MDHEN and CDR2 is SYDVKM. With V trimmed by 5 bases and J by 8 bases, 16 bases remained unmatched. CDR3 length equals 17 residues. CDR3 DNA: TGTGCCAGCAGTCAAAGCGGGCTAGCGGGATTGAGGGATGAGCAGTTCTTC. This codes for CASSQSGLAGLRDEQFF.

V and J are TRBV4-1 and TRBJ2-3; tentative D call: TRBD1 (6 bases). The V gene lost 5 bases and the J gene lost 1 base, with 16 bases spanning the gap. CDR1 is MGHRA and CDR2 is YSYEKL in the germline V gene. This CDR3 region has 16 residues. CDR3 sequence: CASSIDLSGGTDTQYF. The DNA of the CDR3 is TGCGCCAGCAGCATCGACCTTTCAGGGGGCACAGATACGCAGTATTTT.

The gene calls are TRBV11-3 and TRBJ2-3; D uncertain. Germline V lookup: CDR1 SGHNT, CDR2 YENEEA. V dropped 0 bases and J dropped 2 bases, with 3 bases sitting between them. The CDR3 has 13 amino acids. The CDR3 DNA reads TGTGCCAGCAGCTTAGAGCTCACAGATACGCAGTATTTT. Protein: CASSLELTDTQYF.

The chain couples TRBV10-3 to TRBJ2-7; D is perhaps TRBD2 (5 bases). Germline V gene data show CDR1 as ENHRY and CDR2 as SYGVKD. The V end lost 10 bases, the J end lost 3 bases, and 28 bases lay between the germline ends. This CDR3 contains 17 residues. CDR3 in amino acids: CASRALIGLSADYEQYF. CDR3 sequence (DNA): TGTGCCAGCCGGGCATTAATCGGGCTTAGCGCGGACTACGAGCAGTACTTC.

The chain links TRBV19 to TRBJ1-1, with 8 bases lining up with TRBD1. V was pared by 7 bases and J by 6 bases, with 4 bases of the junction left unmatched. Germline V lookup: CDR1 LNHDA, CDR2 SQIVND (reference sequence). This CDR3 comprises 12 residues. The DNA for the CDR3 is TGTGCCAGTACAGGACAGGGCTCTGAAGCTTTCTTT. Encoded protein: CASTGQGSEAFF.